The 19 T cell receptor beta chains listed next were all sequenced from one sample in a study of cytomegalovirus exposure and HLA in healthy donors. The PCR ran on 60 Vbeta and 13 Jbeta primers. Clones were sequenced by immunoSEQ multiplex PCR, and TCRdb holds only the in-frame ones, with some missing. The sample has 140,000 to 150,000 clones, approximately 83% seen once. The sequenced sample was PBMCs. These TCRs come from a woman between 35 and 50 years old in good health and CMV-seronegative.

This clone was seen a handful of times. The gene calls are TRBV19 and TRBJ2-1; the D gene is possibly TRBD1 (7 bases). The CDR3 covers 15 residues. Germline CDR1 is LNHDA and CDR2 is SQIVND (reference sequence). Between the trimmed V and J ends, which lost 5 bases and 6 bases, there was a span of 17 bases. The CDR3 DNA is TGTGCCAGTAGTCTCGGTTTGCAGGGGGGCAATGAGCAGTTCTTC. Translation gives CASSLGLQGGNEQFF.

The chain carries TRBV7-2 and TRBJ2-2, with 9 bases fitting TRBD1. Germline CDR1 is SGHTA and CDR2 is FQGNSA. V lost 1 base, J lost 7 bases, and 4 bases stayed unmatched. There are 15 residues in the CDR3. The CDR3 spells CASSLGNRGHGELFF. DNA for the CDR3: TGTGCCAGCAGCTTAGGGAACAGGGGGCACGGGGAGCTGTTTTTT.

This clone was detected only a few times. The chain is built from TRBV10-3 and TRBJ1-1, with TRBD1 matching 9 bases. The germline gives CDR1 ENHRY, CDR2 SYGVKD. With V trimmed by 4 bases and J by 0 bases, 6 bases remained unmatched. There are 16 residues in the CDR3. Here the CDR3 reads CAISGTGTGMNTEAFF. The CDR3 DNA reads TGTGCCATCAGTGGAACCGGGACAGGGATGAACACTGAAGCTTTCTTT.

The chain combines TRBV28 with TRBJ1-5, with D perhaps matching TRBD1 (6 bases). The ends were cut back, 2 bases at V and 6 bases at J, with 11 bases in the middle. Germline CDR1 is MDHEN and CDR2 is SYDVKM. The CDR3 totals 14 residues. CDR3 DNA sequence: TGTGCCAGCAGTTTAGTGTCAGGGGCTCAGCCCCAGCATTTT. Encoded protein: CASSLVSGAQPQHF.

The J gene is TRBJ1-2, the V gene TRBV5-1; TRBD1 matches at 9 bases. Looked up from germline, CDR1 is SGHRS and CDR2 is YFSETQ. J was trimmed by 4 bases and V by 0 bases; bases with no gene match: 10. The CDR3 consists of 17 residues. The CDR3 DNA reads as TGCGCCAGCAGCTTGGGTCAAAACAGGGGGCCCCCCTATGGCTACACCTTC. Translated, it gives CASSLGQNRGPPYGYTF.

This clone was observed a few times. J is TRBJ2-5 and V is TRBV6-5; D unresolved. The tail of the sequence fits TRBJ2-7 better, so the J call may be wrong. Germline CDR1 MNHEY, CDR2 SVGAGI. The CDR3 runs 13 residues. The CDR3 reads CASSLNNGYEQYF. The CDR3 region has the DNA TGTGCCAGCAGCTTAAATAACGGGTACGAGCAGTACTTC.

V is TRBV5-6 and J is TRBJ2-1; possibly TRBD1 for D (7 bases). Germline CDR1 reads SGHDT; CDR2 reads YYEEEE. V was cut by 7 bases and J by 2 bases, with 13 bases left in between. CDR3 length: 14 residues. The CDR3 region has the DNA TGTGCCAGCCGGGGCGGGACAGCCTACAATGAGCAGTTCTTC. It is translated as CASRGGTAYNEQFF.

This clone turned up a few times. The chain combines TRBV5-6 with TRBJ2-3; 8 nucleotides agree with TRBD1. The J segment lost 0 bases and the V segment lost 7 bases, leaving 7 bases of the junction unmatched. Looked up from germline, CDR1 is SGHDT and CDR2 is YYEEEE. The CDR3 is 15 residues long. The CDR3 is CASARGPTSTDTQYF. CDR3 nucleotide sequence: TGTGCCAGCGCCAGGGGGCCTACTAGCACAGATACGCAGTATTTT.

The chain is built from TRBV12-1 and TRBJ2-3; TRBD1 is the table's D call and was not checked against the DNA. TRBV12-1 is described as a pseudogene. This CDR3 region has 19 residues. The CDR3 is CASSFDMVGEGGPTDTQYF. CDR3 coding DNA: TGTGCCAGCAGCTTTGATATGGTCGGTGAAGGGGGACCCACAGATACGCAGTATTTT.

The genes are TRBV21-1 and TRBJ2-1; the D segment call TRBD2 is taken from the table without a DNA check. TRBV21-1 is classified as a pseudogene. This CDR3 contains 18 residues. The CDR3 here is CASSRSGGLALLGGEQFF. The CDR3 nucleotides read TGTGCCAGCAGCCGTTCGGGGGGCCTAGCGCTCCTCGGGGGTGAGCAGTTCTTC.

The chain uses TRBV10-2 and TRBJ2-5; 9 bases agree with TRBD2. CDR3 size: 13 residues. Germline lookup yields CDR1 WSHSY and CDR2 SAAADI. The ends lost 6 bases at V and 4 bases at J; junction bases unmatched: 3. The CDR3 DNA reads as TGCGCCAGCAGAATAGCGGGAGCAGAGACCCAGTACTTC. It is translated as CASRIAGAETQYF.

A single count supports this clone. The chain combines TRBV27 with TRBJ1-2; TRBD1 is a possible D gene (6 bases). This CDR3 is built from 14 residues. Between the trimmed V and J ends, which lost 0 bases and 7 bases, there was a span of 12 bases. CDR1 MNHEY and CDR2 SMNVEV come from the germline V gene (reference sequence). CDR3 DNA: TGTGCCAGCAGTTTATCAGGGGGTGGGTCTGGCTACACCTTC. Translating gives CASSLSGGGSGYTF.

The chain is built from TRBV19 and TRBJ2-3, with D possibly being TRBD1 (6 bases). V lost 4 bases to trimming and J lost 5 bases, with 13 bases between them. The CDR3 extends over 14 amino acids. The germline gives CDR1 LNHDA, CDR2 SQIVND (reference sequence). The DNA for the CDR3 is TGTGCCAGTAGTAAGTGGGGGACATTAGATACGCAGTATTTT. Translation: CASSKWGTLDTQYF.

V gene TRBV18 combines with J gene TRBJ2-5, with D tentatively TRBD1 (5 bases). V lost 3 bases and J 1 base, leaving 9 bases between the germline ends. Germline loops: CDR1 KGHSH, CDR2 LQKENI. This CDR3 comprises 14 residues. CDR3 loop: CASSPGAGQETQYF. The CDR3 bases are TGTGCCAGCTCACCTGGGGCAGGCCAAGAGACCCAGTACTTC.

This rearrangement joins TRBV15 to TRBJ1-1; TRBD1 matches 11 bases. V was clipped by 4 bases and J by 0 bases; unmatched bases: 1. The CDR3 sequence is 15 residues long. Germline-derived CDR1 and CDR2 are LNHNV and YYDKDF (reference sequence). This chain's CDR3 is CATSKDRGLNTEAFF. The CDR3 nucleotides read TGTGCCACCAGCAAGGACAGGGGGCTGAACACTGAAGCTTTCTTT.

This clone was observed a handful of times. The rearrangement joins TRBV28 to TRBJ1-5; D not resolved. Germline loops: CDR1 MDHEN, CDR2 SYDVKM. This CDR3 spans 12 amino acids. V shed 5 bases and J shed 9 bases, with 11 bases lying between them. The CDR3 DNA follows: TGTGCCAGCAGTATGAAGCCGCCGCCCCAGCATTTT. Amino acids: CASSMKPPPQHF. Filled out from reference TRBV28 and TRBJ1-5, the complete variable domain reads DVKVTQSSRYLVKRTGEKVFLECVQDMDHENMFWYRQDPGLGLRLIYFSYDVKMKEKGDIPEGYSVSREKKERFSLILESASTNQTSMYLCASSMKPPPQHFGDGTRLSIL.

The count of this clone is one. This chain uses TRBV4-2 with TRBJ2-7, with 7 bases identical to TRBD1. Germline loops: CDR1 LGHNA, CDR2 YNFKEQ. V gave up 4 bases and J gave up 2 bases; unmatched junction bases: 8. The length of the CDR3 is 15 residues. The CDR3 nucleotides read TGTGCCAGCAGCCCTTCCGGGACAGTGACCTACGAGCAGTACTTC. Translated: CASSPSGTVTYEQYF.

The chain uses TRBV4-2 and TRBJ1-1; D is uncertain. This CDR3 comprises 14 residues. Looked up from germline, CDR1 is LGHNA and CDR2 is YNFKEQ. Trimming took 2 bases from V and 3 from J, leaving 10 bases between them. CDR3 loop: CASSQPLADTEAFF. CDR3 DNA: TGTGCCAGCAGCCAACCGTTGGCAGACACTGAAGCTTTCTTT.

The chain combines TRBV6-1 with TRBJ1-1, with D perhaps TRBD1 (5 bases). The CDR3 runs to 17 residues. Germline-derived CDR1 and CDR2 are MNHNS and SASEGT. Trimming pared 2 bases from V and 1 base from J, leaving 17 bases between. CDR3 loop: CASSENRRPKGNTEAFF. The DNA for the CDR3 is TGTGCCAGCAGTGAAAACAGGCGTCCTAAAGGGAACACTGAAGCTTTCTTT.